Listed below are T cell receptor beta chains from one sample, sequenced in a study of T cells in Graves' hyperthyroidism and ophthalmopathy. TCRdb reprocessed the multiplex PCR reads via MiXCR and lists one record per CDR3 protein. Found here are 560,000 or so distinct CDR3 sequences, about 20% of them singletons; the top ten hold roughly 47%. The specimen sequenced was blood. These receptors all stem from a man aged 35-49 years with Graves' ophthalmopathy. Both conserved end residues are part of each CDR3. The size of a clone is reported for some rows only, either as once, few or many, or as a class for expanded clones.

J gene: TRBJ1-4; V gene: TRBV4-1; clone size: few; CDR3 protein: CASSQDSGTGRRKLFF
J gene: TRBJ2-2; V gene: TRBV2; clone size: many; CDR3 protein: CATPAGGTGELFF
J gene: TRBJ2-3; V gene: TRBV4-3; clone size: .; CDR3 protein: CASSQEWVGEGTDTQYF
J gene: TRBJ2-7; V gene: TRBV29-1; clone size: .; CDR3 protein: CSVDGPGSYEQYF
J gene: TRBJ1-2; V gene: TRBV7-9; clone size: .; CDR3 protein: CASSPPIGYNYGYTF
J gene: TRBJ1-3; V gene: TRBV2; clone size: many; CDR3 protein: CASSFDDRYSGNTIYF
J gene: TRBJ2-5; V gene: TRBV29-1; clone size: many; CDR3 protein: CSVDGRTSYQETQYF
J gene: TRBJ2-1; V gene: TRBV7-2; clone size: many; CDR3 protein: CASSFSTNEQFF
J gene: TRBJ2-7; V gene: TRBV2; clone size: .; CDR3 protein: CASSGTYYEQYF
J gene: TRBJ2-2; V gene: TRBV18; clone size: few; CDR3 protein: CASSPGDRQRLFF
J gene: TRBJ2-7; V gene: TRBV2; clone size: few; CDR3 protein: CASMAGQGFSYEQYF
J gene: TRBJ2-5; V gene: TRBV6-2/TRBV6-3; clone size: .; CDR3 protein: CASSYSVAGFQETQYF
J gene: TRBJ2-1; V gene: TRBV6-1; clone size: few; CDR3 protein: CASRFLAVGEQFF
J gene: TRBJ2-1; V gene: TRBV5-1; clone size: .; CDR3 protein: CASMQGNLGGNEQFF
J gene: TRBJ1-3; V gene: TRBV12-3/TRBV12-4; clone size: .; CDR3 protein: CASSPTGGRSGNTIYF
J gene: TRBJ1-2; V gene: TRBV6-1; clone size: .; CDR3 protein: CASRLIFEYGYTF
J gene: TRBJ1-4; V gene: TRBV6-2/TRBV6-3; clone size: .; CDR3 protein: CASSDGWGLEKLFF
J gene: TRBJ2-6; V gene: TRBV27; clone size: few; CDR3 protein: CASTGDYPSGANVLTF
J gene: TRBJ1-3; V gene: TRBV5-1; clone size: .; CDR3 protein: CASNPGEPGNTIYF
J gene: TRBJ2-1; V gene: TRBV6-2/TRBV6-3; clone size: few; CDR3 protein: CASSYGTGGPEQFF
J gene: TRBJ2-3; V gene: TRBV4-2; clone size: .; CDR3 protein: CASSQTQADTQYF
J gene: TRBJ2-5; V gene: TRBV19; clone size: .; CDR3 protein: CASSILGRETQYF
J gene: TRBJ2-3; V gene: TRBV27; clone size: .; CDR3 protein: CASSLYGGTDTQYF
J gene: TRBJ2-7; V gene: TRBV19; clone size: once; CDR3 protein: CASSIAGEQYF
J gene: TRBJ2-7; V gene: TRBV11-2; clone size: few; CDR3 protein: CASSLGISGYEQYF
J gene: TRBJ2-2; V gene: TRBV19; clone size: .; CDR3 protein: CASSSSGYNTGELFF
J gene: TRBJ2-5; V gene: TRBV20-1; clone size: .; CDR3 protein: CSASEGGKETQYF
J gene: TRBJ2-3; V gene: TRBV20-1; clone size: few; CDR3 protein: CSGNGHYTDTQYF
J gene: TRBJ2-7; V gene: TRBV27; clone size: .; CDR3 protein: CASSLTPRSSYEQYF
J gene: TRBJ1-1; V gene: TRBV6-2/TRBV6-3; clone size: many; CDR3 protein: CASSDLTGGTTEAFF
J gene: TRBJ2-5; V gene: TRBV3-1; clone size: .; CDR3 protein: CASSQEGAGAETQYF
J gene: TRBJ2-1; V gene: TRBV27; clone size: .; CDR3 protein: CASSNGGYNEQFF
J gene: TRBJ2-1; V gene: TRBV19; clone size: .; CDR3 protein: CASSEGFQQSYNEQFF
J gene: TRBJ2-1; V gene: TRBV11-2; clone size: many; CDR3 protein: CASSPDLAGANEQFF
J gene: TRBJ2-3; V gene: TRBV5-1; clone size: many; CDR3 protein: CASSLASEIGTQYF
J gene: TRBJ1-5; V gene: TRBV20-1; clone size: .; CDR3 protein: CSAGWNIGTGDQPQHF